The sequence of this T cell receptor beta chain was determined in a study of PD-1 blockade in classical Hodgkin lymphoma. General study findings and limits: Newly diagnosed patients reportedly trailed healthy donors in baseline TCR diversity. By C4D1 there was a significant rise in CD4+ TCR diversity but not in CD8+ TCR diversity. Repertoire differences lack defined causes, possibly disease activity or prior therapy.

Every single patient, without exception, relapsed after autologous stem cell transplantation, and brentuximab vedotin exposure varied. Patients' outcomes at their best amounted to complete response, partial response or progressive disease. Concerning this clone: Its antigen is as yet unknown.

Assay: immunoSEQ multiplex PCR; the TCRdb copy retains only in-frame clones and omits some. The data contain over 25,000 clones, around four fifths of them seen just once; the ten biggest clones take up about 21%. The sequence was obtained from a human donor with classical Hodgkin lymphoma. The material sequenced was peripheral blood mononuclear cells (PBMCs), taken before the second cycle of nivolumab.

The CDR3 coding sequence is TGTGCCAGCAGCCTTACCGCCAGGAATTGGGCCTATGGCTACACCTTC. This codes for CASSLTARNWAYGYTF. This rearrangement joins TRBV9 to TRBJ1-2; no firm D call. Germline V gene data show CDR1 as SGDLS and CDR2 as YYNGEE. CDR3 size: 16 residues. Trimming shortened V by 4 bases and J by 4 bases, and 20 bases separated the two germline ends.